These T cell receptor beta chains were read from a single sample in a study of shared clonotypes between healthy human individuals. Measured with immunoSEQ multiplex PCR; TCRdb has only the in-frame clones, and not every one. The sample holds 2,500,000 or so clones, more than 85% seen once. Sequencing used naive CD4+ T cells from PBMCs. The receptor set was obtained from a man younger than 30 in good health. Some clones in this sample may be carry-over from other donors' samples. Each CDR3 is given with its conserved first and last residue. Fields, in order: CDR3 DNA, CDR3 protein, clone size, V gene, J gene, CDR3 length, D gene. The D gene is left open where the match is weak. Some rows mark clone size as missing; the rest say once, few, many or name a class of expanded clone.

TGTGCCAGCAGCTTGGAAGGACAGGGAGTTTACGAGCAGTACTTC	CASSLEGQGVYEQYF	NA	TRBV7-6	TRBJ2-7	15	TRBD1
TGTGCCAGCAGCCCACCGGGTATAGCCAAAAACATTCAGTACTTC	CASSPPGIAKNIQYF	NA	TRBV5-8	TRBJ2-4	15	NA
TGTGCCACCAGCAGCCGAGAAGCGGGAGGGCGGACCGGGGAGCTGTTTTTT	CATSSREAGGRTGELFF	NA	TRBV15	TRBJ2-2	17	TRBD2
TGTGCCAGCAGCACGCGGGGGGGACAGGGGCGCTTC	CASSTRGGQGRF	NA	TRBV7-8	TRBJ2-7	12	NA
TGTGCCAGCAGTTCCTTAGGGGCCAACGTCCTGACTTTC	CASSSLGANVLTF	NA	TRBV28	TRBJ2-6	13	NA
TGTGCCAGCAGTTTATCGATGGGACTTAACTATCTCGAGCAGTACTTC	CASSLSMGLNYLEQYF	NA	TRBV27	TRBJ2-7	16	NA
TGTGCCAGCACCTCACAGGGAACTAATGAAAAACTGTTTTTT	CASTSQGTNEKLFF	NA	TRBV2	TRBJ1-4	14	NA
TGTGCCAGTAGTATTCAAGGGGGACTGAGTACTGAAGCTTTCTTT	CASSIQGGLSTEAFF	NA	TRBV19	TRBJ1-1	15	NA
TGTGCCAGCAGCCCTAGGTGGACTAGCGGCTACGAGCAGTACTTC	CASSPRWTSGYEQYF	NA	TRBV7-9	TRBJ2-7	15	TRBD2
TGTGCCAGCAGTCTAGCGCAAGAGACCCAGTACTTC	CASSLAQETQYF	NA	TRBV2	TRBJ2-5	12	NA
TGTGCCAGCAGTTTAACGGGACAGGGTGATCAGCCCCAGCATTTT	CASSLTGQGDQPQHF	once	TRBV28	TRBJ1-5	15	TRBD1
TGCGCCAGCAGCCTACCGGGACAGGGGGCGTTCGAGGAGACCCAGTACTTC	CASSLPGQGAFEETQYF	NA	TRBV5-1	TRBJ2-5	17	TRBD1
TGTGCCAGCTCACCCCTATCCACAGACCTCTATGGCTACACCTTC	CASSPLSTDLYGYTF	NA	TRBV18	TRBJ1-2	15	NA
TGTGCCAGCAGTCTTCCACTCTCTGAAGCTTTCTTT	CASSLPLSEAFF	few	TRBV2	TRBJ1-1	12	NA
TGCGCCAGCAGCCAGCTGGGACAGGCTAGCAATCAGCCCCAGCATTTT	CASSQLGQASNQPQHF	few	TRBV4-1	TRBJ1-5	16	TRBD1
TGCGCCAGCAGCTTGGGACCGAGCTATGGCTACACCTTC	CASSLGPSYGYTF	NA	TRBV5-1	TRBJ1-2	13	NA
TGTGCCAGTAGTATAGCGCGCTGGGCCCTATACTCTGGGGCCAACGTCCTGACTTTC	CASSIARWALYSGANVLTF	NA	TRBV19	TRBJ2-6	19	NA
TGCGCCAGCAGCTTGGGTCCTAGCGGGACAAATGAGCAGTTCTTC	CASSLGPSGTNEQFF	NA	TRBV5-1	TRBJ2-1	15	TRBD2
TGTGCCAGCAGCTTAGGGCCTCCGGGGGAGCAGTACTTC	CASSLGPPGEQYF	NA	TRBV11-2	TRBJ2-7	13	NA
TGCGCCAGCAGCTTGTTGGCCCAATTAGGGGGAGAGACCCAGTACTTC	CASSLLAQLGGETQYF	NA	TRBV5-1	TRBJ2-5	16	NA
TGTGCCTGGAGTACATATACAGGGTTTAATGAAAAACTGTTTTTT	CAWSTYTGFNEKLFF	NA	TRBV30	TRBJ1-4	15	NA
TGCGCCAGCAGCGGAACTAGCGGGAGGAACGAGCAGTACTTC	CASSGTSGRNEQYF	NA	TRBV5-1	TRBJ2-7	14	TRBD2
TGCGCCAGCAGCCAAGATCGAAATAGCGTCCCATACGAGCAGTACTTC	CASSQDRNSVPYEQYF	NA	TRBV4-3	TRBJ2-7	16	NA
TGTGCCAGCAGTAGTACCGGGGGACTGTACACTGAAGCTTTCTTT	CASSSTGGLYTEAFF	NA	TRBV6-5	TRBJ1-1	15	NA
TGTGCCAGCAGCTTGCGGACAGGGGATCAAGAGACCCAGTACTTC	CASSLRTGDQETQYF	NA	TRBV5-5	TRBJ2-5	15	TRBD1
TGTGCCTGGAGTAACGAGAGGTTCAATGAGCAGTTCTTC	CAWSNERFNEQFF	NA	TRBV30	TRBJ2-1	13	NA
TGTGCCAGCAGTCACAGGGGAGGGATCGAGCAGTACTTC	CASSHRGGIEQYF	NA	TRBV6-5	TRBJ2-7	13	NA
TGCGCCAGCAGCTTGTCGAATCGCCGGGAGACCCAGTACTTC	CASSLSNRRETQYF	once	TRBV5-1	TRBJ2-5	14	NA
TGTGCCAGCAGTTATTTTCCCAGGGGATCCTACAATGAGCAGTTCTTC	CASSYFPRGSYNEQFF	NA	TRBV6-5	TRBJ2-1	16	NA
TGTGCCAGCAGCCAGGGGATCCCCTTCGGGGGCTACACCTTC	CASSQGIPFGGYTF	NA	TRBV14	TRBJ1-2	14	NA
TGTGCCAGCAGTTACTCGAGGGGGGGGGAGCAGTTCTTC	CASSYSRGGEQFF	NA	TRBV6-5	TRBJ2-1	13	NA
TGTGCCAGCCGCGGACAGGGGGGTCCCGGGGAGCTGTTTTTT	CASRGQGGPGELFF	NA	TRBV25-1	TRBJ2-2	14	TRBD1
TGTGCCAGCAGCTCCGACAGGCGGTCCTACAATGAGCAGTTCTTC	CASSSDRRSYNEQFF	NA	TRBV28	TRBJ2-1	15	NA
TGCGCCAGCAGCTTGATAGCGGGAGTGGCGAGCCTTGGGCGAGAGCAGTACTTC	CASSLIAGVASLGREQYF	NA	TRBV5-1	TRBJ2-7	18	TRBD2
TGCGCCAGCAGCCAAGCCCCCACCGTTCGTTCCGAGCAGTACTTC	CASSQAPTVRSEQYF	NA	TRBV4-1	TRBJ2-7	15	NA
TGTGCCATCAGTGGCCCGGGACAGGGGGCGACCAATGAGCAGTTCTTC	CAISGPGQGATNEQFF	NA	TRBV10-3	TRBJ2-1	16	TRBD1
TGCGCCAGCAGCTTTGAAATCAGGAACACTGAAGCTTTCTTT	CASSFEIRNTEAFF	NA	TRBV5-1	TRBJ1-1	14	NA
TGTGCCAGCAGTTTACGCCAGCCCGGGGAGCTGTTTTTT	CASSLRQPGELFF	NA	TRBV28	TRBJ2-2	13	NA
TGTGCCAGCAGTTTATCCCGGGACCCCTACGAGCAGTACTTC	CASSLSRDPYEQYF	NA	TRBV28	TRBJ2-7	14	NA
TGTGCCAGCAGTTTTCCACCGCTGCTCGGACAGGGGGCATACGAGCAGTACTTC	CASSFPPLLGQGAYEQYF	NA	TRBV2	TRBJ2-7	18	TRBD1
TGTGCCAGCAGTTACGGCGGGAGGGGCACCGGGGAGCTGTTTTTT	CASSYGGRGTGELFF	NA	TRBV6-5	TRBJ2-2	15	TRBD2
TGCGCCAGCAGCACGGGACACTCGAACTGGGATAGCACAGATACGCAGTATTTT	CASSTGHSNWDSTDTQYF	NA	TRBV5-1	TRBJ2-3	18	NA
TGCGCCAGCTCGTTTCAGGGGTCCTCTGGAAACACCATATATTTT	CASSFQGSSGNTIYF	NA	TRBV5-1	TRBJ1-3	15	NA
TGCGCCAGCAGCTTCGGGGCCTCACTGCCAAACAACATTCAGTACTTC	CASSFGASLPNNIQYF	NA	TRBV5-1	TRBJ2-4	16	NA
TGTGCCAGCAGCTTGGTTGGGACGAACACCGGGGAGCTGTTTTTT	CASSLVGTNTGELFF	NA	TRBV5-4	TRBJ2-2	15	NA
TGTGCCAGCAGCCGAAATTATCCCGGGACTAGCGCGAGATACGAGCAGTACTTC	CASSRNYPGTSARYEQYF	NA	TRBV11-2	TRBJ2-7	18	TRBD2
TGTGCCAGCAGCTTAATACCCTCTGGGGCCAACGTCCTGACTTTC	CASSLIPSGANVLTF	NA	TRBV5-4	TRBJ2-6	15	NA
TGCGCCAGCAGCCCGGGACTAGCGGGAGCGGATGAGCAGTTCTTC	CASSPGLAGADEQFF	NA	TRBV5-1	TRBJ2-1	15	TRBD2
TGTGCCACCGGGGTGGGGCGGACTGAAGCTTTCTTT	CATGVGRTEAFF	NA	TRBV25-1	TRBJ1-1	12	NA
TGTGCCAGCAGCCCCCGGGGAGGGGACGCTACCGGCGACTATGGCTACACCTTC	CASSPRGGDATGDYGYTF	NA	TRBV9	TRBJ1-2	18	NA
TGTGCCACCAGCAGAGCCCGATGGGGGGCCGCCTACGAGCAGTACTTC	CATSRARWGAAYEQYF	NA	TRBV15	TRBJ2-7	16	NA
TGTGCCAGCAGCTTAGTACCCAGCGGGACAGCTTTGGGGGCCCTAAATGAGCAGTTCTTC	CASSLVPSGTALGALNEQFF	NA	TRBV7-8	TRBJ2-1	20	NA
TGTGCCAGCAGCCCCGCTGGGGGATATAATTCACCCCTCCACTTT	CASSPAGGYNSPLHF	NA	TRBV7-9	TRBJ1-6	15	NA